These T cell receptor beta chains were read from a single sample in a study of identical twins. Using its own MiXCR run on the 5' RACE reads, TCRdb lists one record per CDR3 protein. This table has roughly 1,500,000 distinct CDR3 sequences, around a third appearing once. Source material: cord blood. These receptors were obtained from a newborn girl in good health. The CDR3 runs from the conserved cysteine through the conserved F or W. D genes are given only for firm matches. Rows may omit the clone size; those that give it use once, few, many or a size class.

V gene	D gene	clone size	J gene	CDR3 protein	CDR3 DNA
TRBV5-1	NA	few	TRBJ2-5	CASSLGAVLETQYF	TGCGCCAGCAGCTTGGGTGCGGTACTAGAGACCCAGTACTTC
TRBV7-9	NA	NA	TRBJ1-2	CASSPSDALNYGYTF	TGTGCCAGCAGCCCTTCGGACGCCCTTAACTATGGCTACACCTTC
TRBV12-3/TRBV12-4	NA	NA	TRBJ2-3	CASSLVRSPTDAQYF	TGTGCCAGCAGTTTGGTCCGGTCCCCCACAGATGCGCAGTATTTT
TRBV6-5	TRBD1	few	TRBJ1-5	CASSLDRSDNQPQHF	TGTGCCAGCAGCTTGGACAGGTCAGACAATCAGCCCCAGCATTTT
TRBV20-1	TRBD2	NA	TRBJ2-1	CSARVVSSGANEQFF	TGCAGTGCTAGAGTCGTCTCTAGCGGGGCGAATGAGCAGTTCTTC
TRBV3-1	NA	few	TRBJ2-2	CASSQDHPGELFF	TGTGCCAGCAGCCAAGATCATCCCGGGGAGCTGTTTTTT
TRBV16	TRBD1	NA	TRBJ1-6	CASSHDRGHNSPLHF	TGTGCCAGCAGCCACGACAGGGGCCATAATTCACCCCTCCACTTT
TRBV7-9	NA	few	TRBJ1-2	CASSLNSAVTDGYTF	TGTGCCAGCAGCTTAAATAGTGCAGTTACAGATGGCTACACCTTC
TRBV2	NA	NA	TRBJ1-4	CASRQGGPTNEKLFF	TGTGCCAGCAGGCAGGGTGGTCCAACTAATGAAAAACTGTTTTTT
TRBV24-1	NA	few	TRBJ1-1	CATSDGGANTEAFF	TGTGCCACCAGTGATGGAGGGGCGAACACTGAAGCTTTCTTT
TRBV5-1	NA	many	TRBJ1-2	CASSLSGTPGYGYTF	TGCGCCAGCAGCTTGTCAGGGACACCCGGATATGGCTACACCTTC
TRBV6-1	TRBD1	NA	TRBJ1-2	CASRLGTAYGYTF	TGTGCCAGCAGACTAGGGACAGCCTATGGCTACACCTTC
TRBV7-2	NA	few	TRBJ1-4	CASSLFSNEKLFF	TGTGCCAGCAGCTTGTTCTCCAATGAAAAACTGTTTTTT
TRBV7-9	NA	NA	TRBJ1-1	CASSLSGGRNTEAFF	TGTGCCAGCAGCTTATCGGGGGGTCGGAACACTGAAGCTTTCTTT
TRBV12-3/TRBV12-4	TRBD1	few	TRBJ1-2	CASTEGTAAYYGYTF	TGTGCCAGCACTGAAGGGACAGCCGCATACTATGGCTACACCTTC
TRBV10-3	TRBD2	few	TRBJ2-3	CAITGTSVGDTQYF	TGTGCCATCACCGGGACTAGTGTGGGAGATACGCAGTATTTT
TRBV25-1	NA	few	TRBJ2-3	CASSETGFSTDTQYF	TGTGCCAGCAGTGAAACAGGTTTCAGCACAGATACGCAGTATTTT
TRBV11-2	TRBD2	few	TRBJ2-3	CASSQPRGAEDTQYF	TGTGCCAGCAGCCAACCGCGGGGGGCGGAGGATACGCAGTATTTT
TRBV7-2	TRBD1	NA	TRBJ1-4	CASSLVGTVNEKLFF	TGTGCCAGCAGCTTAGTGGGGACAGTTAATGAAAAACTGTTTTTT
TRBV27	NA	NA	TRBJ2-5	CACSLGSSNEQYF	TGTGCCTGCAGTTTGGGTAGCAGCAATGAGCAGTACTTC
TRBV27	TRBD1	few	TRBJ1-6	CASSLPPGQGDSPLHF	TGTGCCAGCAGCTTGCCCCCGGGACAGGGCGATTCACCCCTCCACTTT
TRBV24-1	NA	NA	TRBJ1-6	CATSDFAEYNSPLHF	TGTGCCACCAGTGATTTTGCAGAGTATAATTCACCCCTCCACTTT
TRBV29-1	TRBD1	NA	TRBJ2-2	CSGQGANTGELFF	TGCAGCGGGCAGGGGGCGAACACCGGGGAGCTGTTTTTT